This T cell receptor (beta chain) comes out of a study of shared clonotypes between healthy human individuals. Study summary: Each donor's CD4 naive and CD4 memory cells filled three plates apiece, CD8 naive two, and CD8 memory one.

Whole-study findings and limits: Against clonotypes common to all four donors, non-shared ones had lower generation probabilities.

Genomic DNA per cell subset filled all wells of several immunoSEQ plates. Authors' analysis steps: Junction-only sequences without quality scores were provided by ImmunoSEQ, so filtering was different. Data came from immunoSEQ multiplex PCR; TCRdb stores just in-frame clones and leaves some out. The V and J calls and clone size were taken over from that table, and D and trimming were inferred from the DNA. The sample yields millions of clones, 85% to 95% seen once. In the case of this clone: What it recognizes is unknown.

Germline assignment: CDR1 LGHNT and CDR2 FRNRAP. J lost 0 bases, V lost 2 bases, and 13 bases had no gene match. The CDR3 has 20 amino acids. Sequenced input: naive CD4+ T cells sorted from blood. Described subset: CD45RA+ positively selected. This chain joins TRBV12-5 and TRBJ1-6; 7 positions match TRBD1. The TCR comes from a man between 18 and 35 years old in good health. CDR3 in amino acids: CASGLLLSGTVSSYNSPLHF. In DNA form, the CDR3 reads TGTGCTAGTGGTTTGTTACTTTCCGGGACAGTAAGCTCCTATAATTCACCCCTCCACTTT. Supplemented by reference TRBV12-5 and TRBJ1-6, the full variable domain reads DARVTQTPRHKVTEMGQEVTMRCQPILGHNTVFWYRQTMMQGLELLAYFRNRAPLDDSGMPKDRFSAEMPDATLATLKIQPSEPRDSAVYFCASGLLLSGTVSSYNSPLHFGNGTRLTVT.